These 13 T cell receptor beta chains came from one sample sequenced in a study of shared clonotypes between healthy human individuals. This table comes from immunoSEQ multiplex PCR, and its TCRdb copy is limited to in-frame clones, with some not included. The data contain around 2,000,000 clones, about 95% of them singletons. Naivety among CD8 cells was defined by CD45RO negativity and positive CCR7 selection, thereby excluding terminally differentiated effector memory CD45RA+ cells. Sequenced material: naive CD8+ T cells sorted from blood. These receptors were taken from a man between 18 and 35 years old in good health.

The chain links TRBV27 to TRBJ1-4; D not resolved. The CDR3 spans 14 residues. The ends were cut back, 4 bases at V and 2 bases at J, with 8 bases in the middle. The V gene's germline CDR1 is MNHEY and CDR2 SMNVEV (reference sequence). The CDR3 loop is CASSYTGTNEKLFF. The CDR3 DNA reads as TGTGCCAGCAGTTACACGGGGACTAATGAAAAACTGTTTTTT.

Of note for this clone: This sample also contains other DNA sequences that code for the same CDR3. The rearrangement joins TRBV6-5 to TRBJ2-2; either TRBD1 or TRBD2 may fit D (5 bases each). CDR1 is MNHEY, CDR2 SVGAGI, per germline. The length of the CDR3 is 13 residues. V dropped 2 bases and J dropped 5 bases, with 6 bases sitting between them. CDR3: CASSYEGTGELFF. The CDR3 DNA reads TGTGCCAGCAGTTACGAGGGGACCGGGGAGCTGTTTTTT.

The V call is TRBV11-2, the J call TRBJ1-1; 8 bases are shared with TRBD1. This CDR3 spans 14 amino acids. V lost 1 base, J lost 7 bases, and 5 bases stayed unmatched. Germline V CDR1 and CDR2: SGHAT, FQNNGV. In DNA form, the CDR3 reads TGTGCCAGCAGCTTAGTCGGGACAGGAAATGAAGCTTTCTTT. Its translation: CASSLVGTGNEAFF.

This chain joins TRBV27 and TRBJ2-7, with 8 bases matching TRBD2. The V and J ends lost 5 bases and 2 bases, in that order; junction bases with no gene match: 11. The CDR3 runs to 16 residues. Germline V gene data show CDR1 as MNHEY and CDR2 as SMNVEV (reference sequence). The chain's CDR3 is CASSASSGTMAYEQYF. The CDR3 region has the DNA TGTGCCAGCAGTGCGAGTAGCGGGACCATGGCCTACGAGCAGTACTTC.

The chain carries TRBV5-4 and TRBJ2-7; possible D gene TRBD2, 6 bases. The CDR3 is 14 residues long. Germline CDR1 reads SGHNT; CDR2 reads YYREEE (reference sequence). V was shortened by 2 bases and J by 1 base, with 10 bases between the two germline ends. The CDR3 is CASSFLEGSYEQYF. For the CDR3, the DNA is TGTGCCAGCAGCTTTTTGGAGGGGTCCTACGAGCAGTACTTC. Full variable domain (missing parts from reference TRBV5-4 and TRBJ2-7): ETGVTQSPTHLIKTRGQQVTLRCSSQSGHNTVSWYQQALGQGPQFIFQYYREEENGRGNFPPRFSGLQFPNYSSELNVNALELDDSALYLCASSFLEGSYEQYFGPGTRLTVT.

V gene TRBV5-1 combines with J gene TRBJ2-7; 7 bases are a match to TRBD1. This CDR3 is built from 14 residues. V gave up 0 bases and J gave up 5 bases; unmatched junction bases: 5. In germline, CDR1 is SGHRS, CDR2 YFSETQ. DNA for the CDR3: TGCGCCAGCAGCTTGGGGGGACAGACTCACGAGCAGTACTTC. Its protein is CASSLGGQTHEQYF.

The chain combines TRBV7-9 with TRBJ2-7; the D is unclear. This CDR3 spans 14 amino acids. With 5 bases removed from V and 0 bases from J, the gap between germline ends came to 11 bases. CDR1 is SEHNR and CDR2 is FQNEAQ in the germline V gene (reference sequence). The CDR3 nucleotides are TGTGCCAGCAGCGCCCCAGAATACTCCTACGAGCAGTACTTC. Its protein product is CASSAPEYSYEQYF.

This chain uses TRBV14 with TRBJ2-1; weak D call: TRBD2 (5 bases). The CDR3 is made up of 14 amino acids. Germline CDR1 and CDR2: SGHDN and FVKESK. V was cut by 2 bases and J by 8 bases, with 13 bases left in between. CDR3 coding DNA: TGTGCCAGCAGCCAACTCAACGAGGGCGATGAGCAGTTCTTC. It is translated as CASSQLNEGDEQFF.

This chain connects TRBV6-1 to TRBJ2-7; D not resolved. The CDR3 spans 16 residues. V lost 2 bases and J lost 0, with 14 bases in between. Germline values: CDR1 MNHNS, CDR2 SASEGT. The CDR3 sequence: CASSEYTGSNSYEQYF. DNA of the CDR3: TGTGCCAGCAGTGAATATACCGGTTCCAACTCCTACGAGCAGTACTTC.

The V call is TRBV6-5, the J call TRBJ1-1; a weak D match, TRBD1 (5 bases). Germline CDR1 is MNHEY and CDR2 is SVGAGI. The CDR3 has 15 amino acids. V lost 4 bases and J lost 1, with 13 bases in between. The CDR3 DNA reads TGTGCCAGCAGTTGGGGTATGGGGGAGAACACTGAAGCTTTCTTT. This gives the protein CASSWGMGENTEAFF.

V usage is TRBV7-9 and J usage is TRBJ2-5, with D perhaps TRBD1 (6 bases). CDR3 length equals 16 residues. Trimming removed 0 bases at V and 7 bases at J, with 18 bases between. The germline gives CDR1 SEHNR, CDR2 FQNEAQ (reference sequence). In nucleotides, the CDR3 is TGTGCCAGCAGCTTAGCGGGGTTGACAGGCCCGGGGACCCAGTACTTC. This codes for CASSLAGLTGPGTQYF.

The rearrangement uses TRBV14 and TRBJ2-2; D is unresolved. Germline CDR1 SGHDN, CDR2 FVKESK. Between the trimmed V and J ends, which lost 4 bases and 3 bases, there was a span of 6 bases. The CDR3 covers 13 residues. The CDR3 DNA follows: TGTGCCAGCAGCCCTGGTTACACCGGGGAGCTGTTTTTT. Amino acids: CASSPGYTGELFF.

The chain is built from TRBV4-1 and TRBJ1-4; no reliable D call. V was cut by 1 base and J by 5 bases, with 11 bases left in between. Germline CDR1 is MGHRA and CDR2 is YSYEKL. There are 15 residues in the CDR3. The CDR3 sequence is CASSQVMAPNEKLFF. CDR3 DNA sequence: TGCGCCAGCAGCCAAGTGATGGCGCCAAATGAAAAACTGTTTTTT.